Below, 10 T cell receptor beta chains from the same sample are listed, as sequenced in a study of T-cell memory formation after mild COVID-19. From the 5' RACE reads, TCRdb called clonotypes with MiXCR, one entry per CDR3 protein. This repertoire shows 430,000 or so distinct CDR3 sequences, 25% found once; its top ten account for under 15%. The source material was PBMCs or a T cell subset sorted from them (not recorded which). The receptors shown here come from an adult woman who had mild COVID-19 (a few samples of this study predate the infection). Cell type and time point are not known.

The CDR3 nucleotides read TGTGCCAGCAGCAAGCCGGGCAGCGCTAACTATGGCTACACCTTC. Protein sequence: CASSKPGSANYGYTF. This chain connects TRBV12-3 or TRBV12-4 to TRBJ1-2; no reliable D call. The germline V and J ends were trimmed by 6 bases and 0 bases, with 14 bases remaining between them. The CDR3 has 15 residues.

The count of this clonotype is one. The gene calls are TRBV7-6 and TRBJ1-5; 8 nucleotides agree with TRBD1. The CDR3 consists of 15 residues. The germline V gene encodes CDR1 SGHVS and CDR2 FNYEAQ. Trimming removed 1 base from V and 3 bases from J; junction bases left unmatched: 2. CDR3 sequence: CASSLGQGNNQPQHF. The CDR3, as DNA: TGTGCCAGCAGCTTAGGACAGGGGAACAATCAGCCCCAGCATTTT. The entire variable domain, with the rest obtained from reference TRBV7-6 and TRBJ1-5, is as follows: GAGVSQSPRYKVTKRGQDVALRCDPISGHVSLYWYRQALGQGPEFLTYFNYEAQQDKSGLPNDRFSAERPEGSISTLTIQRTEQRDSAMYRCASSLGQGNNQPQHFGDGTRLSIL.

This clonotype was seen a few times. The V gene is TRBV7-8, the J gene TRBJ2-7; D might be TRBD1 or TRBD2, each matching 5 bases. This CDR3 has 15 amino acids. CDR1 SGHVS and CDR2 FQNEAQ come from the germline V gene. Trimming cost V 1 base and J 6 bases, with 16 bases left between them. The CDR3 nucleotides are TGTGCCAGCAGCTTAGTGTCGGCAGGGACCCTCGAGCAGTACTTC. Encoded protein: CASSLVSAGTLEQYF.

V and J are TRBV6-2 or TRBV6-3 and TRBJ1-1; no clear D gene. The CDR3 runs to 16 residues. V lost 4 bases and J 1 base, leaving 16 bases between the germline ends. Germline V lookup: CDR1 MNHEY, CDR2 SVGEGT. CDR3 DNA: TGTGCCAGCAGTTCCAGGTGGGCAGGCCAGAACACTGAAGCTTTCTTT. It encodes CASSSRWAGQNTEAFF.

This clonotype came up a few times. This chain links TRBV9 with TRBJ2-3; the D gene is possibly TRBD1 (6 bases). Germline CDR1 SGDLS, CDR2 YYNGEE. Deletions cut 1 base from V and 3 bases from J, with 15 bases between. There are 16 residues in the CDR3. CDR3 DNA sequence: TGTGCCAGCAGCGTAAACAGGGCCGATGGGACAGATACGCAGTATTTT. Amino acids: CASSVNRADGTDTQYF. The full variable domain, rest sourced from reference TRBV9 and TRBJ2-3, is DSGVTQTPKHLITATGQRVTLRCSPRSGDLSVYWYQQSLDQGLQFLIQYYNGEERAKGNILERFSAQQFPDLHSELNLSSLELGDSALYFCASSVNRADGTDTQYFGPGTRLTVL.

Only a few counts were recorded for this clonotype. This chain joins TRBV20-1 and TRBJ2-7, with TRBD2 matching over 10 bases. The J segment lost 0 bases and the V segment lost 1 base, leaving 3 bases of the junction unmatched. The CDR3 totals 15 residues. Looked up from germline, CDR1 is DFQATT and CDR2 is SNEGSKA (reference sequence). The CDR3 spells CSARGAGGSSYEQYF. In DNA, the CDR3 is TGCAGTGCTAGAGGAGCGGGAGGGAGCTCCTACGAGCAGTACTTC.

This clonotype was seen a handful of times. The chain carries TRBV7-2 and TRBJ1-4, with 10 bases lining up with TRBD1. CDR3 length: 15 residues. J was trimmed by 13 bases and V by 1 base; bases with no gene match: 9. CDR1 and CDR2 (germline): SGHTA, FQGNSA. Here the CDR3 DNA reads TGTGCCAGCAGCTTAGTAAGGACAGGGGGACGCTCACTGTTTTTT. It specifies CASSLVRTGGRSLFF.

The CDR3 protein is CSAKRGEQYF. The CDR3 DNA reads TGCAGTGCCAAGAGGGGGGAGCAGTACTTC. The rearrangement links TRBV20-1 to TRBJ2-7; a weak D match, TRBD1 (6 bases). The ends were cut back, 6 bases at V and 7 bases at J, with 10 bases in the middle. The CDR3 runs to 10 residues. CDR1 and CDR2 (germline): DFQATT, SNEGSKA (reference sequence).

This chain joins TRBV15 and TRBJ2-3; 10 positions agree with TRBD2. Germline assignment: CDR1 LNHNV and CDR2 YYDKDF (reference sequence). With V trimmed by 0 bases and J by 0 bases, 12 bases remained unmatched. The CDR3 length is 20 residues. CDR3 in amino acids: CATSRDIFPSGRPSTDTQYF. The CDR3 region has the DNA TGTGCCACCAGCAGAGATATTTTCCCTAGCGGGAGACCCAGCACAGATACGCAGTATTTT. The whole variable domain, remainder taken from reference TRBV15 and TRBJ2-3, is DAMVIQNPRYQVTQFGKPVTLSCSQTLNHNVMYWYQQKSSQAPKLLFHYYDKDFNNEADTPDNFQSRRPNTSFCFLDIRSPGLGDTAMYLCATSRDIFPSGRPSTDTQYFGPGTRLTVL.

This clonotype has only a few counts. DNA for the CDR3: TGCGCCAGCAGCCAATTGACAGCGACGAACACTGAAGCTTTCTTT. This codes for CASSQLTATNTEAFF. V gene TRBV4-1 combines with J gene TRBJ1-1, with D perhaps matching TRBD1 (5 bases). Germline assignment: CDR1 MGHRA and CDR2 YSYEKL. The germline V and J ends were trimmed by 2 bases and 1 base, with 11 bases remaining between them. This CDR3 contains 15 residues.